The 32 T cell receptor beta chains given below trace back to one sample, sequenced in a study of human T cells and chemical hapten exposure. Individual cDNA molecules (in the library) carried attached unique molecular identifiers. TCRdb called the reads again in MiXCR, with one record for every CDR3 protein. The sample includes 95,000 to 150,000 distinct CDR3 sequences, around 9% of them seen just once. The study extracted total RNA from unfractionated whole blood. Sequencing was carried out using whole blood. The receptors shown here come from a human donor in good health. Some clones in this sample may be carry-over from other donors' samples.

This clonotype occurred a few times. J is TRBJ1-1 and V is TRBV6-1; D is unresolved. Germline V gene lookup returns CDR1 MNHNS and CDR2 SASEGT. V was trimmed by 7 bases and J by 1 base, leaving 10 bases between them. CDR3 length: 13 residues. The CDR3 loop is CASTTQRNTEAFF. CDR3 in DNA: TGTGCCAGCACCACACAGAGGAACACTGAAGCTTTCTTT.

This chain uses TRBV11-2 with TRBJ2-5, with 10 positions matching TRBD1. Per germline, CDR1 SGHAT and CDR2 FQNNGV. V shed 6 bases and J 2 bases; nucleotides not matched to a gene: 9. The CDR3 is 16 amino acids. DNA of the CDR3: TGTGCCAGCAGGCGTCGGACAGGGGGAGAACAAGAGACCCAGTACTTC. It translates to CASRRRTGGEQETQYF.

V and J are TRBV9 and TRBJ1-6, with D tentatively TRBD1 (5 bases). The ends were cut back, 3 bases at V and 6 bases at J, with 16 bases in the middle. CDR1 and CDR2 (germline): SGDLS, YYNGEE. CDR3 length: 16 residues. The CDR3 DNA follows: TGTGCCAGCAGCGAATCCGGGGACCGCGGTAATTCACCCCTCCACTTT. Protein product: CASSESGDRGNSPLHF.

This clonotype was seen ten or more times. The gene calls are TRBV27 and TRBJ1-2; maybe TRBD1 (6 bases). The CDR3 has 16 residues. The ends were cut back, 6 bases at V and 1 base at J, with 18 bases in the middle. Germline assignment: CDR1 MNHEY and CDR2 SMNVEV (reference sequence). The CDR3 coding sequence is TGTGCCAGCAGAGCCCCGGACAGCGGAATTAACTATGGCTACACCTTC. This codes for CASRAPDSGINYGYTF.

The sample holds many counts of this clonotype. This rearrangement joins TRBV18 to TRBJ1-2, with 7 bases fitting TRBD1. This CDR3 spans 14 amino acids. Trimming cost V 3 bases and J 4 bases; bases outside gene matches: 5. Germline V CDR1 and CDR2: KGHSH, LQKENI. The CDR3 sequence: CASSPPGQTYGYTF. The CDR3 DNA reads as TGTGCCAGCTCACCCCCGGGACAGACCTATGGCTACACCTTC. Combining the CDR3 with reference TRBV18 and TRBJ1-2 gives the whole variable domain NAGVMQNPRHLVRRRGQEARLRCSPMKGHSHVYWYRQLPEEGLKFMVYLQKENIIDESGMPKERFSAEFPKEGPSILRIQQVVRGDSAAYFCASSPPGQTYGYTFGSGTRLTVV.

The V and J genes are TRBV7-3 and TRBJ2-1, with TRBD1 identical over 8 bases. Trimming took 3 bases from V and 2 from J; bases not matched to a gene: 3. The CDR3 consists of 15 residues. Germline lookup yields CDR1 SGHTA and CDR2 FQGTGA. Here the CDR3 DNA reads TGTGCCAGCAGCTTTGGACAGGGACCCTACAATGAGCAGTTCTTC. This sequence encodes CASSFGQGPYNEQFF. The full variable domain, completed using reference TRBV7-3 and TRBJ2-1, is GAGVSQTPSNKVTEKGKYVELRCDPISGHTALYWYRQSLGQGPEFLIYFQGTGAADDSGLPNDRFFAVRPEGSVSTLKIQRTERGDSAVYLCASSFGQGPYNEQFFGPGTRLTVL.

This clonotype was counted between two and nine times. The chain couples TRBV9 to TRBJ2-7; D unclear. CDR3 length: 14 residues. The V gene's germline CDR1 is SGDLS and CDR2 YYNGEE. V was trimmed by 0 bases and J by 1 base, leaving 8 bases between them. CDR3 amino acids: CASSVADKSYEQYF. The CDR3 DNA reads TGTGCCAGCAGCGTAGCCGACAAGTCCTACGAGCAGTACTTC. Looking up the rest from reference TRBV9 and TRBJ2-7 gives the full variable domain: DSGVTQTPKHLITATGQRVTLRCSPRSGDLSVYWYQQSLDQGLQFLIQYYNGEERAKGNILERFSAQQFPDLHSELNLSSLELGDSALYFCASSVADKSYEQYFGPGTRLTVT.

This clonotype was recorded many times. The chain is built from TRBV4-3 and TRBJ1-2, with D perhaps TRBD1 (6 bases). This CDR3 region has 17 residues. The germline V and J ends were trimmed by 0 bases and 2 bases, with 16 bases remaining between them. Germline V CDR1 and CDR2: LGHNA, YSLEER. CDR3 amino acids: CASSQEGGPKRNYGYTF. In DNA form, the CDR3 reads TGCGCCAGCAGCCAAGAGGGGGGGCCGAAGAGGAACTATGGCTACACCTTC.

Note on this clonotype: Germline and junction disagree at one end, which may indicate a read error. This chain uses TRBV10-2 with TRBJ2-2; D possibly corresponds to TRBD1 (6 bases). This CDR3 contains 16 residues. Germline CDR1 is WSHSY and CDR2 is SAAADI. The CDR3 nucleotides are TGCGCCAGCAGGGACAGCAGGACCTTTGGCACCGGGGAGCTGATTTTT. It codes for CASRDSRTFGTGELIF.

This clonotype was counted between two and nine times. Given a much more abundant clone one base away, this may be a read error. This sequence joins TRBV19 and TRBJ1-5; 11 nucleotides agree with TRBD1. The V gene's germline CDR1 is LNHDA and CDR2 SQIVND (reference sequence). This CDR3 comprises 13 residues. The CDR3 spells CASSTRDRGTQNF. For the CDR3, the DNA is TGTGCCAGTAGTACCAGGGACAGGGGGACCCAGAATTTT.

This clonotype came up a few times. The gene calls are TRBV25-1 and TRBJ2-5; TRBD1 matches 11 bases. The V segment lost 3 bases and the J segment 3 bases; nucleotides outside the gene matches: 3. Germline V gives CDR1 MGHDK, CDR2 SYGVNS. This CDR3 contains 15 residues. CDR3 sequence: CASSERTGGEETQYF. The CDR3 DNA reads TGTGCCAGCAGTGAGAGGACAGGGGGCGAAGAGACCCAGTACTTC.

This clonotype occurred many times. The CDR3 sequence: CASSLTGRGYTF. The DNA of the CDR3 is TGTGCCAGCAGCTTAACAGGGAGGGGCTACACCTTC. The chain combines TRBV7-9 with TRBJ1-2; D is possibly TRBD1 (6 bases). The V gene lost 2 bases and the J gene lost 8 bases, with 9 bases spanning the gap. Germline assignment: CDR1 SEHNR and CDR2 FQNEAQ (reference sequence). The CDR3 is 12 residues long.

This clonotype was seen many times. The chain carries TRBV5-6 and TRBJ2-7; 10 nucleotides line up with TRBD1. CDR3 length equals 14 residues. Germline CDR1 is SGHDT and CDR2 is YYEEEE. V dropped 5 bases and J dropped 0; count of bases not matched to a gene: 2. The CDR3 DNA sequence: TGTGCCAGCAGGACAGGGGGCACCTCCTACGAGCAGTACTTC. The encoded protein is CASRTGGTSYEQYF.

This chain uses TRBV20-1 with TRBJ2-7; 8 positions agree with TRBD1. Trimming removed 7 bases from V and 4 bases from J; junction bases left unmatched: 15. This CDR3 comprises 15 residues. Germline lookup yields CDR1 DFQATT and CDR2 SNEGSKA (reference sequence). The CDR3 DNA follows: TGCAGTGTATCCCCGAGACAGGGGACGAGATACGAGCAGTACTTC. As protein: CSVSPRQGTRYEQYF.

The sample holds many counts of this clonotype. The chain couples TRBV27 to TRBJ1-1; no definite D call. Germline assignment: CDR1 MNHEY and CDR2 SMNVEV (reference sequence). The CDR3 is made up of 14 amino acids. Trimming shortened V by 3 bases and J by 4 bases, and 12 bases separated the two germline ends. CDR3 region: CASSLATSGTEAFF. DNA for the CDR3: TGTGCCAGCAGTTTGGCGACTTCCGGCACTGAAGCTTTCTTT.

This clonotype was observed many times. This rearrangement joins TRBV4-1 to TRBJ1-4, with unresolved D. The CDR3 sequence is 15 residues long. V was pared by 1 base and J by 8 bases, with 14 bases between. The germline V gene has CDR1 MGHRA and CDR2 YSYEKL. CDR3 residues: CASSQVDPGREKLFF. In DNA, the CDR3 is TGCGCCAGCAGCCAAGTGGACCCCGGGCGGGAAAAACTGTTTTTT.

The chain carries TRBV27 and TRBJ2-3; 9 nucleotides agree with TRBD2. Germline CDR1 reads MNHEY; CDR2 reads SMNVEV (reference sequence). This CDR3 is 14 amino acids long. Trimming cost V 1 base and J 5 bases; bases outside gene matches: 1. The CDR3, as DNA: TGTGCCAGCAGTTTATTAGCGGGAGTAGATACGCAGTATTTT. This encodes CASSLLAGVDTQYF.

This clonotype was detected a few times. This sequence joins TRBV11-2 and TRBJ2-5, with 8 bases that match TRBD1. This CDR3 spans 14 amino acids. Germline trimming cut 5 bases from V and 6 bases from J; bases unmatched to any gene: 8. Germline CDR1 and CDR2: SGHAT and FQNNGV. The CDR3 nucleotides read TGTGCCAGCAGCCTCCCAGGGGGCAGACAGACCCAGTACTTC. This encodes CASSLPGGRQTQYF.

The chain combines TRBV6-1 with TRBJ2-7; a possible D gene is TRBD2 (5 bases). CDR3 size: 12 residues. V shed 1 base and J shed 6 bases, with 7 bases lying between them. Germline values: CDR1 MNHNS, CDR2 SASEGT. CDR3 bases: TGTGCCAGCAGTGAAGTTGGAGGCGAGCAGTACTTC. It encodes CASSEVGGEQYF.

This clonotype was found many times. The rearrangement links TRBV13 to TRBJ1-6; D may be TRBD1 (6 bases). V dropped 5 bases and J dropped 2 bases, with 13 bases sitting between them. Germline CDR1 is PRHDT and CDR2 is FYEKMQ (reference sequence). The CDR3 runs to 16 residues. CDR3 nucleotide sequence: TGTGCCAGCAGCGAACAGGGTTCAGCCTATAATTCACCCCTCCACTTT. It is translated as CASSEQGSAYNSPLHF.

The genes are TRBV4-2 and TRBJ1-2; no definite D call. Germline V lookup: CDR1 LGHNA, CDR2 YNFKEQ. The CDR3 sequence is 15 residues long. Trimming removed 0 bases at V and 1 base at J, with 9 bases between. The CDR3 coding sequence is TGTGCCAGCAGCCAAGATCCAGACAATAACTATGGCTACACCTTC. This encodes CASSQDPDNNYGYTF.

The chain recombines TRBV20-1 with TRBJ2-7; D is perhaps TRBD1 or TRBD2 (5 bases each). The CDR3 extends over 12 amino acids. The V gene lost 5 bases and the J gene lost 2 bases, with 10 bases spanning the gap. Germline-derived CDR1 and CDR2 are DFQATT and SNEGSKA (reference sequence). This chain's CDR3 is CSAFGTPYEQYF. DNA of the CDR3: TGCAGTGCTTTCGGGACCCCCTACGAGCAGTACTTC.

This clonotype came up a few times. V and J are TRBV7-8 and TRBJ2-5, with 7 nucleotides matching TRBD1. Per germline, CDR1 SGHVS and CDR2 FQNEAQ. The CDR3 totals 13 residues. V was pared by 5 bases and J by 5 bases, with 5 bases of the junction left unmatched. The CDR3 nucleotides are TGTGCCAGCAGCCCGGGACAGCCCGAGACCCAGTACTTC. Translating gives CASSPGQPETQYF.

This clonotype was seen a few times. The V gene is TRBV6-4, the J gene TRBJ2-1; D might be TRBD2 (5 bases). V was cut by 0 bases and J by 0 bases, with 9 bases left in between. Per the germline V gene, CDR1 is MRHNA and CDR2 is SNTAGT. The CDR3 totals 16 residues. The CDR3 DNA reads TGTGCCAGCAGTGACTCAATGAGCGGCTCCTACAATGAGCAGTTCTTC. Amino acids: CASSDSMSGSYNEQFF.

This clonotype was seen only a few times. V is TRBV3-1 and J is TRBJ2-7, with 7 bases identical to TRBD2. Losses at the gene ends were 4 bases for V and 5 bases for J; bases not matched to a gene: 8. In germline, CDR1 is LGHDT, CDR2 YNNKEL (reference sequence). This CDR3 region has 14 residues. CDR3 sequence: CASSPWASGDEQYF. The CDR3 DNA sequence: TGTGCCAGCAGCCCCTGGGCTAGCGGCGACGAGCAGTACTTC.

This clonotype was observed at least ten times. The CDR3 here is CSAREGTGYKTEAFF. CDR3 coding DNA: TGCAGTGCTAGAGAAGGGACAGGCTATAAGACTGAAGCTTTCTTT. The chain employs TRBV20-1 and TRBJ1-1; 8 bases line up with TRBD1. In germline, CDR1 is DFQATT, CDR2 SNEGSKA (reference sequence). The CDR3 covers 15 residues. The J segment lost 5 bases and the V segment lost 0 bases, leaving 8 bases of the junction unmatched.

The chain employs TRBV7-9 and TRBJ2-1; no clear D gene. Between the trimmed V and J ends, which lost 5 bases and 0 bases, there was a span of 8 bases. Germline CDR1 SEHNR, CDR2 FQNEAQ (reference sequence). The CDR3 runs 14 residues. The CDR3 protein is CASSGVHSYNEQFF. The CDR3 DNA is TGTGCCAGCAGCGGGGTCCACTCCTACAATGAGCAGTTCTTC.

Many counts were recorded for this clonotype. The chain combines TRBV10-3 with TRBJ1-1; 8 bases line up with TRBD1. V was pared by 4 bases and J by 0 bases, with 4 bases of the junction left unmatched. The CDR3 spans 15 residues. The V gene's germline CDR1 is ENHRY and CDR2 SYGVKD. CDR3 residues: CAISARTGLNTEAFF. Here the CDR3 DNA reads TGTGCCATCAGTGCCCGGACAGGGCTGAACACTGAAGCTTTCTTT.

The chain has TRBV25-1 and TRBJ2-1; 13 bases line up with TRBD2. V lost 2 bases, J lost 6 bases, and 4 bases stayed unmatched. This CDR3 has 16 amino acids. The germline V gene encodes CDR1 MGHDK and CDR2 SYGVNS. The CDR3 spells CASSEPGLAGVNEQFF. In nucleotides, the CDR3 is TGTGCCAGCAGTGAACCAGGACTAGCGGGAGTCAATGAGCAGTTCTTC.

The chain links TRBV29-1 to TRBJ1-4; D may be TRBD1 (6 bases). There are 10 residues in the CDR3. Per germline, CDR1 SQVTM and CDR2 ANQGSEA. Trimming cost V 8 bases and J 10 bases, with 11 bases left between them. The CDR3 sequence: CSHSRGKLFF. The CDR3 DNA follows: TGCAGCCATAGCAGGGGAAAACTGTTTTTT.

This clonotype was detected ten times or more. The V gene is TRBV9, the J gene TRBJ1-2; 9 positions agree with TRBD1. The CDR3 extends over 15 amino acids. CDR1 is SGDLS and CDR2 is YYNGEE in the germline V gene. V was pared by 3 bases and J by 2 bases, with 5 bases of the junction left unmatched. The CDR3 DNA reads TGTGCCAGCAGCGAGGGACAGGGATCCAACTATGGCTACACCTTC. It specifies CASSEGQGSNYGYTF. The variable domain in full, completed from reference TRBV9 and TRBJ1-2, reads DSGVTQTPKHLITATGQRVTLRCSPRSGDLSVYWYQQSLDQGLQFLIQYYNGEERAKGNILERFSAQQFPDLHSELNLSSLELGDSALYFCASSEGQGSNYGYTFGSGTRLTVV.

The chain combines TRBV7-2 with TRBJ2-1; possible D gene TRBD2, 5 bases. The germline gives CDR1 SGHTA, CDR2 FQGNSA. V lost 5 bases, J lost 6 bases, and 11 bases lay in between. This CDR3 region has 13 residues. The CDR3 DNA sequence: TGTGCCAGCAGCCCCCTACTAGGCAATGAGCAGTTCTTC. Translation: CASSPLLGNEQFF.